The entry below gives a single TCR beta chain sequence along with its context. The V gene's germline CDR1 is SGHNT and CDR2 YYREEE (reference sequence). J gave up 6 bases and V 2 bases, and 13 bases lay outside the gene matches. The CDR3 extends over 18 amino acids. Here immunoSEQ multiplex PCR was the method, and the copy in TCRdb shows in-frame clones only, minus some. This table holds tens of thousands of clones, roughly four fifths found once. This sample is part of a study of blood T cell repertoires in COVID-19. The sequenced sample was peripheral blood. V is TRBV5-4 and J is TRBJ2-1; 11 bases match TRBD2. This TCR derives from a woman in her sixties or seventies with acute or convalescent COVID-19. CDR3 DNA: TGTGCCAGCAGCTTAACTGGGACTAGCGGAGACACGGTCAATGAGCAGTTCTTC. Residues: CASSLTGTSGDTVNEQFF. The whole variable domain, filled in from reference TRBV5-4 and TRBJ2-1, reads ETGVTQSPTHLIKTRGQQVTLRCSSQSGHNTVSWYQQALGQGPQFIFQYYREEENGRGNFPPRFSGLQFPNYSSELNVNALELDDSALYLCASSLTGTSGDTVNEQFFGPGTRLTVL.